The 19 T cell receptor beta chains below were found in one sample sequenced in a study of response to subunit inactivated influenza vaccine. TCRdb used MiXCR to reprocess the RT-PCR reads, holding one entry per CDR3 protein. The sample has about 540,000 distinct CDR3 sequences; 12% to 15% are singletons. The sample was PBMCs from blood, taken 11 to 12 days after vaccination. The source of these receptors is a man aged 45-60 years who received an inactivated influenza vaccine.

This clonotype showed up just a few times. The V and J genes are TRBV20-1 and TRBJ1-4; D is unclear. The CDR3 has 11 amino acids. V dropped 6 bases and J dropped 5 bases, with 7 bases sitting between them. Germline V CDR1 and CDR2: DFQATT, SNEGSKA (reference sequence). In nucleotides, the CDR3 is TGCAGTGCATGGATAAATGAAAAACTGTTTTTT. Amino acids: CSAWINEKLFF.

This clonotype was seen only a few times. The J gene is TRBJ2-3, the V gene TRBV21-1; the DNA was not compared with TRBD2, the D call given in the table. TRBV21-1 counts as a pseudogene. The CDR3 loop spans 19 amino acids. The CDR3 nucleotides are TGTGCCAGCAGCAAAGTGTGGAGGAACACTCAGAAAATCACAGATACGCAGTATTTT. Translated, it gives CASSKVWRNTQKITDTQYF.

This sequence joins TRBV7-6 and TRBJ2-7; D is undetermined. The germline V gene encodes CDR1 SGHVS and CDR2 FNYEAQ. Deletions cut 1 base from V and 4 bases from J, with 14 bases between. CDR3 length equals 15 residues. DNA for the CDR3: TGTGCCAGCAGCTTAGTAACGGAACTTCCGTACGAGCAGTACTTC. It yields the protein CASSLVTELPYEQYF. The whole variable domain, remainder taken from reference TRBV7-6 and TRBJ2-7, is GAGVSQSPRYKVTKRGQDVALRCDPISGHVSLYWYRQALGQGPEFLTYFNYEAQQDKSGLPNDRFSAERPEGSISTLTIQRTEQRDSAMYRCASSLVTELPYEQYFGPGTRLTVT.

This rearrangement joins TRBV27 to TRBJ1-4, with 7 bases fitting TRBD1. Germline trimming cut 4 bases from V and 6 bases from J; bases unmatched to any gene: 5. This CDR3 spans 14 amino acids. CDR1 and CDR2 (germline): MNHEY, SMNVEV (reference sequence). The CDR3 DNA follows: TGTGCCAGCAGTTGGAATAGGGGGCATGAAAAACTGTTTTTT. Translating it yields CASSWNRGHEKLFF.

This clonotype was observed a few times. This rearrangement joins TRBV12-3 or TRBV12-4 to TRBJ2-1; 13 nucleotides match TRBD2. Germline trimming cut 3 bases from V and 2 bases from J; bases unmatched to any gene: 4. The CDR3 is 17 residues long. CDR3 in amino acids: CASSFATSGGTYNEQFF. In nucleotides, the CDR3 is TGTGCCAGCAGTTTCGCGACTAGCGGGGGGACCTACAATGAGCAGTTCTTC.

The chain uses TRBV6-1 and TRBJ2-3; 7 nucleotides agree with TRBD1. The germline V gene has CDR1 MNHNS and CDR2 SASEGT. CDR3 length: 13 amino acids. V gave up 6 bases and J gave up 8 bases; unmatched junction bases: 8. CDR3 DNA sequence: TGTGCCAGCAGGGTCGACAGGGACGGTACGCAGTATTTT. Translating it yields CASRVDRDGTQYF.

This rearrangement joins TRBV6-5 to TRBJ1-1; maybe TRBD1 (5 bases). Trimming took off 5 bases at V and 6 bases at J, with 10 bases between the two ends. The CDR3 contains 12 residues. Germline V gene sequence: CDR1 MNHEY, CDR2 SVGAGI. CDR3 in DNA: TGTGCCAGCAGTACCCGGGGGGCTGAAGCTTTCTTT. Protein product: CASSTRGAEAFF.

This chain joins TRBV4-2 and TRBJ2-3; D may correspond to TRBD1 or TRBD2 (5 bases each). Germline V gene lookup returns CDR1 LGHNA and CDR2 YNFKEQ. V was shortened by 5 bases and J by 0 bases, with 9 bases between the two germline ends. The CDR3 consists of 14 residues. In DNA, the CDR3 is TGTGCCAGCAGCAAAGGGGACAGCACAGATACGCAGTATTTT. The encoded protein is CASSKGDSTDTQYF.

This clonotype was observed a few times. V is TRBV2 and J is TRBJ2-7; 9 bases map to TRBD1. Germline lookup yields CDR1 SNHLY and CDR2 FYNNEI. The CDR3 runs 15 residues. V was clipped by 6 bases and J by 0 bases; unmatched bases: 6. The CDR3 region has the DNA TGTGCCAGCAGGAACCGGGACAGGGTCTCCTACGAGCAGTACTTC. This translates into CASRNRDRVSYEQYF.

This chain connects TRBV12-3 or TRBV12-4 to TRBJ1-2; D is ambiguous. The CDR3 has 13 residues. Trimming took off 6 bases at V and 4 bases at J, with 12 bases between the two ends. The CDR3 sequence is CASSTGRGYGYTF. DNA for the CDR3: TGTGCCAGCAGCACCGGACGAGGCTATGGCTACACCTTC.

CDR3 nucleotides: TGTGCCAGCATTCCCGACAGCCTTCCCCCTTACGAGCAGTACTTC. This sequence encodes CASIPDSLPPYEQYF. J is TRBJ2-7 and V is TRBV2, with D perhaps matching TRBD1 (5 bases). Trimming shortened V by 7 bases and J by 4 bases, and 20 bases separated the two germline ends. CDR1 is SNHLY, CDR2 FYNNEI, per germline. CDR3 length: 15 residues. Filled out from reference TRBV2 and TRBJ2-7, the complete variable domain reads EPEVTQTPSHQVTQMGQEVILRCVPISNHLYFYWYRQILGQKVEFLVSFYNNEISEKSEIFDDQFSVERPDGSNFTLKIRSTKLEDSAMYFCASIPDSLPPYEQYFGPGTRLTVT.

The CDR3 nucleotides are TGTGCCAGCAGTTTCCTGGGACAGGGTAGTAATACGCAGTATTTT. Its protein product is CASSFLGQGSNTQYF. The chain couples TRBV12-3 or TRBV12-4 to TRBJ2-3, with 9 bases fitting TRBD1. This CDR3 has 15 residues. After removal of 3 bases from V and 7 bases from J, the junction contained 8 bases not matched to a gene.

This rearrangement joins TRBV11-2 to TRBJ2-1; TRBD1 agrees at 8 bases. The CDR3 spans 13 residues. Trimming took 5 bases from V and 8 from J; bases not matched to a gene: 5. The germline gives CDR1 SGHAT, CDR2 FQNNGV. CDR3 region: CASSLRTGYEQFF. The CDR3 DNA reads TGTGCCAGCAGCCTACGGACAGGGTATGAGCAGTTCTTC.

This clonotype was picked up many times. V is TRBV7-9 and J is TRBJ2-3; no clear D gene. CDR1 SEHNR and CDR2 FQNEAQ come from the germline V gene (reference sequence). Between the trimmed V and J ends, which lost 2 bases and 3 bases, there was a span of 12 bases. This CDR3 region has 15 residues. CDR3 sequence reads: CASSLLHTSTDTQYF. The CDR3, as DNA: TGTGCCAGCAGCTTATTGCACACAAGTACAGATACGCAGTATTTT. The complete variable domain, with remaining parts taken from reference TRBV7-9 and TRBJ2-3, reads DTGVSQNPRHKITKRGQNVTFRCDPISEHNRLYWYRQTLGQGPEFLTYFQNEAQLEKSRLLSDRFSAERPKGSFSTLEIQRTEQGDSAMYLCASSLLHTSTDTQYFGPGTRLTVL.

This clonotype turned up a few times. The gene calls are TRBV2 and TRBJ2-2; D may be TRBD1 or TRBD2 (5 bases each). The V end lost 3 bases, the J end lost 4 bases, and 9 bases lay between the germline ends. This CDR3 has 14 amino acids. Germline V gene lookup returns CDR1 SNHLY and CDR2 FYNNEI. The CDR3 nucleotides read TGTGCCAGCAGTGAGTGGGGGACCACCGGGGAGCTGTTTTTT. It codes for CASSEWGTTGELFF.

The chain is built from TRBV28 and TRBJ2-5; TRBD1 is a possible D gene (5 bases). The CDR3 contains 14 residues. CDR1 and CDR2 (germline): MDHEN, SYDVKM. Trimming left V 6 bases short and J 4 bases short, with 15 bases between. Written as DNA, the CDR3 is TGTGCCAGCAGACTCCCCGGACAAGGAGAGACCCAGTACTTC. It translates to CASRLPGQGETQYF.

This rearrangement joins TRBV7-2 to TRBJ2-1, with D hard to call. V shed 5 bases and J shed 9 bases, with 14 bases lying between them. The CDR3 extends over 13 amino acids. Germline V gives CDR1 SGHTA, CDR2 FQGNSA. CDR3 sequence (DNA): TGTGCCAGCAGCCCATCACAAATCGGTGAGCAGTTCTTC. It specifies CASSPSQIGEQFF.

The chain is built from TRBV2 and TRBJ2-3, with D possibly being TRBD1 (5 bases). Looked up from germline, CDR1 is SNHLY and CDR2 is FYNNEI. V was pared by 6 bases and J by 1 base, with 11 bases between. This CDR3 contains 14 residues. CDR3 loop: CASRFPRGTDTQYF. The CDR3 bases are TGTGCCAGCAGGTTCCCCAGGGGCACAGATACGCAGTATTTT.

This clonotype was recorded at least ten times. The rearrangement uses TRBV6-1 and TRBJ2-3, with a possible D match to TRBD1 (6 bases). Germline V CDR1 and CDR2: MNHNS, SASEGT. This CDR3 has 13 residues. The V and J ends lost 4 bases and 5 bases respectively, with 10 bases between them. Here the CDR3 reads CASSGGLKDTQYF. The CDR3, as DNA: TGTGCCAGCAGTGGGGGGCTTAAAGATACGCAGTATTTT.